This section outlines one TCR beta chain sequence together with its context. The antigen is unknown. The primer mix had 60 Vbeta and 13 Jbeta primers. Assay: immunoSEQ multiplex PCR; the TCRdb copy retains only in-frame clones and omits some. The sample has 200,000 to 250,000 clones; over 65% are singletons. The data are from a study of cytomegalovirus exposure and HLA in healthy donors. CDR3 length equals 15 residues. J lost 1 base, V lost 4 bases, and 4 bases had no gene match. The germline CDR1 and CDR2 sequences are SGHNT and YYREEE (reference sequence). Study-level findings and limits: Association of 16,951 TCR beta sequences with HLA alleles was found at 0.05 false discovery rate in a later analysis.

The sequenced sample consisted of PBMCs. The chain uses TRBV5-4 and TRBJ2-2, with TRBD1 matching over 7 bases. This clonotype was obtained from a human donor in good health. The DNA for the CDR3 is TGTGCCAGCAGCCAGGACAGGCGGAACACCGGGGAGCTGTTTTTT. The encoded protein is CASSQDRRNTGELFF.